These 20 T cell receptor beta chains were sequenced from one sample in a study of OX40 agonist ivuxolimab in advanced cancers. Generated by immunoSEQ multiplex PCR, the TCRdb table keeps only in-frame clones and is missing some. Of 70,000 to 75,000 clones in the sample, about 86% are singletons; the top ten hold more than 2.5%. The specimen was CD4+ or CD8+ T cells sorted from blood, collected in a trial of the OX40 agonist ivuxolimab. Receptor source: an adult with an advanced solid tumor such as melanoma, head and neck, liver or kidney cancer.

The chain carries TRBV19 and TRBJ2-6, with TRBD1 matching over 10 bases. Germline V lookup: CDR1 LNHDA, CDR2 SQIVND (reference sequence). CDR3 length: 19 amino acids. J lost 1 base, V lost 6 bases, and 12 bases had no gene match. The CDR3 DNA is TGTGCCAGTAGCCCCGTGGGGGACAGGGGCGGGTCTGGGGCCAACGTCCTGACTTTC. Translating gives CASSPVGDRGGSGANVLTF.

This chain links TRBV7-9 with TRBJ1-6; maybe TRBD1 (6 bases). CDR1 SEHNR and CDR2 FQNEAQ come from the germline V gene (reference sequence). The CDR3 is made up of 18 amino acids. V lost 4 bases and J 1 base, leaving 17 bases between the germline ends. The CDR3 region is CASSSTTHRASYNSPLHF. DNA for the CDR3: TGTGCCAGCAGCTCGACAACCCACAGGGCATCCTATAATTCACCCCTCCACTTT.

This chain connects TRBV2 to TRBJ1-5, with D perhaps matching TRBD1 (5 bases). Germline-derived CDR1 and CDR2 are SNHLY and FYNNEI. The CDR3 is 15 residues long. With 6 bases removed from V and 1 base from J, the gap between germline ends came to 13 bases. CDR3 loop: CASSASRQSNQPQHF. The CDR3 DNA reads TGTGCCAGCAGCGCCTCCCGACAGAGCAATCAGCCCCAGCATTTT.

This chain's CDR3 is CASSTAVQGTYNEQFF. The CDR3 DNA is TGTGCCAGCAGCACGGCTGTACAGGGTACCTACAATGAGCAGTTCTTC. The chain uses TRBV5-4 and TRBJ2-1; possible D gene TRBD1, 6 bases. Germline V gene lookup returns CDR1 SGHNT and CDR2 YYREEE (reference sequence). Between the trimmed V and J ends, which lost 4 bases and 2 bases, there was a span of 16 bases. CDR3 size: 16 residues.

The chain couples TRBV6-1 to TRBJ2-5; weak D call: TRBD1 (6 bases). This CDR3 is 16 amino acids long. Trimming took 0 bases from V and 4 from J, leaving 15 bases between them. Germline V CDR1 and CDR2: MNHNS, SASEGT. Here the CDR3 reads CASSEAFFRGGETQYF. For the CDR3, the DNA is TGTGCCAGCAGTGAAGCGTTTTTCAGGGGCGGAGAGACCCAGTACTTC.

This clone was detected a few times. The rearrangement uses TRBV7-3 and TRBJ2-1, with 7 bases identical to TRBD1. Germline V gene sequence: CDR1 SGHTA, CDR2 FQGTGA. The CDR3 is 15 residues long. V shed 4 bases and J 1 base; nucleotides not matched to a gene: 4. CDR3 bases: TGTGCCAGCAGCTCAGACAGGGCGTCCTACAATGAGCAGTTCTTC. Its translation: CASSSDRASYNEQFF.

Written as DNA, the CDR3 is TGTGCCAGCAGTGAAACCCTAGCGGGAGGCACAGATACGCAGTATTTT. It translates to CASSETLAGGTDTQYF. The chain carries TRBV2 and TRBJ2-3; 10 nucleotides match TRBD2. CDR1 and CDR2 (germline): SNHLY, FYNNEI. The CDR3 consists of 16 residues. The V segment lost 2 bases and the J segment 1 base; nucleotides outside the gene matches: 3.

The genes are TRBV27 and TRBJ1-2; 9 bases line up with TRBD1. The CDR3 has 13 residues. From germline, CDR1 is MNHEY and CDR2 SMNVEV (reference sequence). Losses at the gene ends were 5 bases for V and 7 bases for J; bases not matched to a gene: 5. The CDR3 DNA reads TGTGCCAGCAGTCACAGGGGACAGGGTGGCTACACCTTC. This encodes CASSHRGQGGYTF.

This clone occurred once. The J gene is TRBJ1-1, the V gene TRBV6-5; no clear D gene. CDR1 and CDR2 (germline): MNHEY, SVGAGI. The CDR3 covers 12 residues. The V gene lost 4 bases and the J gene lost 5 bases, with 8 bases spanning the gap. The CDR3 region has the DNA TGTGCCAGCAGTTCCCCGGGGACTGAAGCTTTCTTT. This codes for CASSSPGTEAFF.

V gene TRBV7-2 combines with J gene TRBJ2-3; 9 bases are shared with TRBD1. The CDR3 has 15 amino acids. Germline lookup yields CDR1 SGHTA and CDR2 FQGNSA. With 5 bases clipped from V and 4 bases from J, the junction kept 7 bases outside the gene matches. CDR3 protein: CASSLQGARADTQYF. In DNA form, the CDR3 reads TGTGCCAGCAGCCTACAGGGGGCGAGGGCAGATACGCAGTATTTT.

The rearrangement uses TRBV10-3 and TRBJ1-2; weak D call: TRBD1 (5 bases). The germline CDR1 and CDR2 sequences are ENHRY and SYGVKD. Trimming cost V 0 bases and J 6 bases, with 11 bases left between them. This CDR3 region has 14 residues. The CDR3 nucleotides read TGTGCCATCAGTGAGTCGGCCGCAGGGAATGGCTACACCTTC. It translates to CAISESAAGNGYTF.

This clone came up a few times. V usage is TRBV5-1 and J usage is TRBJ2-7; 10 bases match TRBD2. The V segment lost 3 bases and the J segment 0 bases; nucleotides outside the gene matches: 3. Germline CDR1 is SGHRS and CDR2 is YFSETQ. The CDR3 runs 15 residues. CDR3 sequence reads: CASSYSGGSSYEQYF. DNA for the CDR3: TGCGCCAGCAGCTATAGCGGGGGGAGCTCCTACGAGCAGTACTTC.

The CDR3, as DNA: TGTGCCAGCAGCCAAGAGCCAGGTAACTATGGCTACACCTTC. Amino acids: CASSQEPGNYGYTF. J is TRBJ1-2 and V is TRBV4-2; D is undetermined. The germline gives CDR1 LGHNA, CDR2 YNFKEQ. This CDR3 contains 14 residues. V was cut by 0 bases and J by 1 base, with 6 bases left in between.

V gene TRBV11-2 combines with J gene TRBJ2-7; D unresolved. Trimming removed 5 bases from V and 1 base from J, with 6 bases in between. In germline, CDR1 is SGHAT, CDR2 FQNNGV. This CDR3 has 12 residues. The CDR3 here is CASSTNSYEQYF. CDR3 DNA: TGTGCCAGCAGCACCAATTCCTACGAGCAGTACTTC.

A few counts support this clone. This rearrangement joins TRBV4-1 to TRBJ1-6; possibly TRBD1 for D (5 bases). Trimming shortened V by 3 bases and J by 6 bases, and 18 bases separated the two germline ends. This CDR3 spans 17 amino acids. Germline V gene sequence: CDR1 MGHRA, CDR2 YSYEKL. The CDR3, as DNA: TGCGCCAGCAGCCATTTGGGACGGCTTAGCCCTAATTCACCCCTCCACTTT. It translates to CASSHLGRLSPNSPLHF.

The rearrangement uses TRBV27 and TRBJ2-3, with a weak D call TRBD2 (6 bases). The germline CDR1 and CDR2 sequences are MNHEY and SMNVEV (reference sequence). The CDR3 consists of 15 residues. Trimming took 7 bases from V and 5 from J, leaving 19 bases between them. CDR3 region: CASNTGTLGGDTQYF. In nucleotides, the CDR3 is TGTGCCAGCAATACCGGGACCCTCGGGGGAGATACGCAGTATTTT.

The chain combines TRBV2 with TRBJ2-7; TRBD2 agrees at 8 bases. Germline trimming cut 5 bases from V and 3 bases from J; bases unmatched to any gene: 9. Germline V gene sequence: CDR1 SNHLY, CDR2 FYNNEI. This CDR3 has 15 amino acids. The chain's CDR3 is CASSKSGSGYYEQYF. The CDR3 DNA reads as TGTGCCAGCAGTAAAAGCGGGAGTGGCTACTACGAGCAGTACTTC.

The chain uses TRBV9 and TRBJ1-2, with D possibly TRBD1 on 5 matching bases. Germline V gene lookup returns CDR1 SGDLS and CDR2 YYNGEE. The CDR3 is made up of 15 amino acids. V lost 0 bases to trimming and J lost 4 bases, with 13 bases between them. The CDR3 coding sequence is TGTGCCAGCAGCGTAGCTGCCCAGGGTACCTATGGCTACACCTTC. Protein sequence: CASSVAAQGTYGYTF. Full variable domain (missing parts from reference TRBV9 and TRBJ1-2): DSGVTQTPKHLITATGQRVTLRCSPRSGDLSVYWYQQSLDQGLQFLIQYYNGEERAKGNILERFSAQQFPDLHSELNLSSLELGDSALYFCASSVAAQGTYGYTFGSGTRLTVV.

The chain combines TRBV19 with TRBJ1-4, with 9 positions matching TRBD1. The V gene's germline CDR1 is LNHDA and CDR2 SQIVND (reference sequence). CDR3 length: 14 amino acids. The V segment lost 6 bases and the J segment 7 bases; nucleotides outside the gene matches: 6. The CDR3 sequence: CASRTGQGGEKLFF. The CDR3 DNA is TGTGCCAGTAGGACGGGACAGGGAGGTGAAAAACTGTTTTTT.

The chain employs TRBV5-1 and TRBJ2-5; 13 bases fit TRBD2. CDR1 and CDR2 (germline): SGHRS, YFSETQ. Losses at the gene ends were 4 bases for V and 2 bases for J; bases not matched to a gene: 17. This CDR3 has 20 amino acids. CDR3 amino acids: CASSPGLAGVYIPLQETQYF. CDR3 nucleotides: TGCGCCAGCAGCCCAGGACTAGCGGGGGTATATATACCGTTACAAGAGACCCAGTACTTC.